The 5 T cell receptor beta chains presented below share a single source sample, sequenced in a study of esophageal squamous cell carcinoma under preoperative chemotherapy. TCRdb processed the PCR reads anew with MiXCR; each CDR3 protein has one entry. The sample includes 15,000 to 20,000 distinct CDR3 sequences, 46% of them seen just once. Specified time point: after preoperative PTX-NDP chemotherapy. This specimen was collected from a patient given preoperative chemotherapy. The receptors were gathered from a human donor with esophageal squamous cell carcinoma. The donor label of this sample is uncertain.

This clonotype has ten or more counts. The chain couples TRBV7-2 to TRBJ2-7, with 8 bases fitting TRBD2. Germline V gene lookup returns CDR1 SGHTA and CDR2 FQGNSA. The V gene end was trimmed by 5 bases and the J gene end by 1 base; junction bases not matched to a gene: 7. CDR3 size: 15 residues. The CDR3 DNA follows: TGTGCCAGCAGCCCCCTACGGGGGGGATCCTACGAGCAGTACTTC. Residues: CASSPLRGGSYEQYF.

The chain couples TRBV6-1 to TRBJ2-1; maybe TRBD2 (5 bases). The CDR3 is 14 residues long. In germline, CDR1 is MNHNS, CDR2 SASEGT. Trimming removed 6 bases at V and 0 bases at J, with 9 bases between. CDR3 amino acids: CASSLGNSYNEQFF. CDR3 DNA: TGTGCCAGCAGCCTCGGGAACTCCTACAATGAGCAGTTCTTC.

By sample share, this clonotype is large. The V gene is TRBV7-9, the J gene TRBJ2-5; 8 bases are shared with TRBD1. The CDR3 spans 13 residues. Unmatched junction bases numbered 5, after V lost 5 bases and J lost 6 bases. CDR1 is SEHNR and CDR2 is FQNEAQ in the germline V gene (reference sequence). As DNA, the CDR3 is TGTGCCAGCAGCGGACCAGGGGGCCAGACCCAGTACTTC. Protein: CASSGPGGQTQYF.

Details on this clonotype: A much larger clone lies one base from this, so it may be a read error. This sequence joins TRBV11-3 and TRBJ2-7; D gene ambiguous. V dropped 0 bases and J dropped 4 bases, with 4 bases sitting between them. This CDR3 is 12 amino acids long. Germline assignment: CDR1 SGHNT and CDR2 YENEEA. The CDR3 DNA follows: TGTGCCAGCAGCTTAGACGGATACGAGCAGTACTTC. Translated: CASSLDGYEQYF.

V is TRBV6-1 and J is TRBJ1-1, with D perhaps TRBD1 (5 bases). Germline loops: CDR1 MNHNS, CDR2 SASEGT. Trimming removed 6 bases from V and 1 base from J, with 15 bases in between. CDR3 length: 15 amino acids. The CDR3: CASRPQGGGNTEAFF. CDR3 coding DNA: TGTGCCAGCAGGCCCCAGGGAGGAGGGAACACTGAAGCTTTCTTT.